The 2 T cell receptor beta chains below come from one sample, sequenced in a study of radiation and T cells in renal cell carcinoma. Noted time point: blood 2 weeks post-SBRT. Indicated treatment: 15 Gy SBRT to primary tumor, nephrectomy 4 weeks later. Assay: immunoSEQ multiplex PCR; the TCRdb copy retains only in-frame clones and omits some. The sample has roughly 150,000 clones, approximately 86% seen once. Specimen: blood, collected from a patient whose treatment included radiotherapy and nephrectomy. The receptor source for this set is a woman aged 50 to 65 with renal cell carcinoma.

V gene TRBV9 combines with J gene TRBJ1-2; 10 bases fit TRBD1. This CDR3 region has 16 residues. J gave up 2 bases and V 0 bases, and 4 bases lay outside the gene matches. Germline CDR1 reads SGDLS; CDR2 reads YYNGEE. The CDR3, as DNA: TGTGCCAGCAGCGTAGGCCGGGACAGGGGCAACTATGGCTACACCTTC. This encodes CASSVGRDRGNYGYTF.

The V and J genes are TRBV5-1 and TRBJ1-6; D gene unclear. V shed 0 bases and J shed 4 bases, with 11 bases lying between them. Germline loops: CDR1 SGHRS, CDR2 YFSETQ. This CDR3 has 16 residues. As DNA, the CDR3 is TGCGCCAGCAGCTTGGATGGTTTCGCGTATAATTCACCCCTCCACTTT. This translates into CASSLDGFAYNSPLHF.